The entry below describes one T cell receptor (beta chain). This specimen belongs to a study of CD8+CD57+ T cells in acquired aplastic anemia. For CDR3 and TCR beta VDJ profiling, genomic DNA was the template used. TCRdb re-called the reads with MiXCR, one entry per CDR3 protein. The sample holds a few hundred thousand distinct CDR3 sequences; over 55% are singletons and the top ten take approximately 30%. The V and J ends lost 3 bases and 2 bases, in that order; junction bases with no gene match: 1. Germline CDR1 reads ENHRY; CDR2 reads SYGVKD. CDR3 length: 15 residues. This TCR came from a human donor in good health. Sequencing used sorted CD4+, CD8+, or CD8+CD57+ T cells (not recorded which) from PBMCs. The V call is TRBV10-3, the J call TRBJ2-1, with TRBD2 identical over 10 bases. CDR3 region: CAISELAGTYNEQFF. DNA of the CDR3: TGTGCCATCAGTGAACTAGCGGGGACCTACAATGAGCAGTTCTTC.